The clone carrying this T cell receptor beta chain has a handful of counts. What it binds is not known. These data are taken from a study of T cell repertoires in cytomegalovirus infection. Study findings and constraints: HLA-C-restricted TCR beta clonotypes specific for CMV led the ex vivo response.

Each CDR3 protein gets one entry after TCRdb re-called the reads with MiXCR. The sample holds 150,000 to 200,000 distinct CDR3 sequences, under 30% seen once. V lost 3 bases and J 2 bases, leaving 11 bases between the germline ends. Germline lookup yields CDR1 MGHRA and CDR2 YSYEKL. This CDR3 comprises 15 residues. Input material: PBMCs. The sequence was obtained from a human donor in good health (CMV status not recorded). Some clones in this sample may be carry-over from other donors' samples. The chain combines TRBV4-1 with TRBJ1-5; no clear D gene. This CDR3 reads CASSHRKGGNQPQHF. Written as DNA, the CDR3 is TGCGCCAGCAGCCACCGAAAAGGCGGCAATCAGCCCCAGCATTTT.